This TCR beta chain was recorded in a study of cytomegalovirus exposure and HLA in healthy donors. Study conclusions and caveats: The authors later found most CMV-associated TCR beta chains appeared HLA-restricted.

Germline V gene lookup returns CDR1 ENHRY and CDR2 SYGVKD. The CDR3 has 18 amino acids. Trimming took 6 bases from V and 0 from J; bases not matched to a gene: 10. It was with 60 Vbeta and 13 Jbeta primers that the PCR ran. This table comes from immunoSEQ multiplex PCR, and its TCRdb copy is limited to in-frame clones, with some not included. This sample has approximately 140,000 clones, with around 77% found just once. Despite likely unrecorded immune exposures, the donors were nominally healthy at the time of sampling. This clone showed up just a few times. Its matching antigen is unknown. The chain links TRBV10-3 to TRBJ2-2, with 10 bases identical to TRBD1. This TCR came from a woman aged 50 to 60 in good health and CMV-seronegative. Sequenced: PBMCs. CDR3 sequence reads: CAIREGGQGPPNTGELFF. CDR3 nucleotides: TGTGCCATCAGGGAGGGGGGACAGGGGCCCCCGAACACCGGGGAGCTGTTTTTT.